These 18 T cell receptor beta chains came from one sample sequenced in a study of T-cell reconstitution after alpha-beta-depleted transplantation in children (dated by TCRdb to about 2016). Library method: PCR. For sequencing, an Illumina HiSeq 2500 was employed. TCR libraries were prepared with molecular barcoding, using unique molecular identifiers to normalize TCRbeta repertoire quantification. TCRdb reprocessed the public reads (quality trimming at Q25 with fastp, clone calling with MiXCR) and kept in-frame beta chains. Entries that share a CDR3 protein sequence are merged under the most common genes and DNA. The sample profile shows about 210,000 distinct CDR3 sequences; approximately 15% of them were found once. The ten largest clones add up to 43% of the sample. The treatment or condition label, read with the paper, signifies: allogeneic hematopoietic cell transplantation with graft depleted of TCRalphabeta T cells and CD19 B cells.

The input for sequencing was PBMCs, mostly from graft donor cells, taken 360 days after TCRalphabeta/CD19-depleted stem cell transplant. Receptors were obtained from a male patient aged 2 to 10 who had a stem cell transplant for acute lymphoblastic leukemia, so the T cells may come from the graft donor.

This clonotype was counted at least ten times. The V gene is TRBV18, the J gene TRBJ2-7; tentative D call: TRBD2 (5 bases). Trimming pared 8 bases from V and 2 bases from J, leaving 10 bases between. CDR1 is KGHSH and CDR2 is LQKENI in the germline V gene. The CDR3 runs 12 residues. The CDR3 bases are TGTGCCAGCAGCCCCGGGACCTACGAGCAGTACTTC. Residues: CASSPGTYEQYF.

This clonotype showed up many times. The CDR3, as DNA: TGTGCCAGCAGCTTACAGGCTAGCGCCTACGAGCAGTACTTC. It encodes CASSLQASAYEQYF. The chain combines TRBV7-8 with TRBJ2-7; tentatively, D is TRBD2 (6 bases). Trimming shortened V by 2 bases and J by 2 bases, and 10 bases separated the two germline ends. The CDR3 spans 14 residues. Per the germline V gene, CDR1 is SGHVS and CDR2 is FQNEAQ.

This chain uses TRBV5-6 with TRBJ2-3; possibly TRBD1 for D (5 bases). The germline V gene encodes CDR1 SGHDT and CDR2 YYEEEE. The CDR3 spans 19 residues. V was pared by 2 bases and J by 4 bases, with 26 bases between. Written as DNA, the CDR3 is TGTGCCAGCAGCTTAGGGTTAGGGGTAACCACCCACAACGCAGATACGCAGTATTTT. This encodes CASSLGLGVTTHNADTQYF.

This clonotype showed up many times. V gene TRBV6-5 combines with J gene TRBJ2-7; the D gene is possibly TRBD2 (5 bases). The CDR3 contains 14 residues. CDR1 and CDR2 (germline): MNHEY, SVGAGI. Deletions cut 1 base from V and 5 bases from J, with 12 bases between. This chain's CDR3 is CASSYFRTLDEQYF. The CDR3 DNA sequence: TGTGCCAGCAGTTACTTTCGGACTTTGGACGAGCAGTACTTC.

Concerning this clonotype itself: It is likely a read error, because the conserved phenylalanine at the end of the CDR3 is missing. DNA of the CDR3: TGTGCCAGCTCCGACCGGGATTTGACCCAGTACTCC. Its protein is CASSDRDLTQYS. This chain joins TRBV18 and TRBJ2-5, with a weak D call TRBD2 (5 bases). This CDR3 is built from 12 residues. Trimming removed 6 bases from V and 7 bases from J, with 12 bases in between. The V gene's germline CDR1 is KGHSH and CDR2 LQKENI.

The chain couples TRBV6-2 or TRBV6-3 to TRBJ2-1; 9 bases align to TRBD2. Looked up from germline, CDR1 is MNHEY and CDR2 is SVGEGT. With 7 bases clipped from V and 7 bases from J, the junction kept 11 bases outside the gene matches. The length of the CDR3 is 15 residues. The CDR3 spells CASTLAGDYGNEQFF. The CDR3 DNA follows: TGTGCCAGCACACTAGCGGGCGACTACGGTAATGAGCAGTTCTTC.

The chain links TRBV5-1 to TRBJ2-1, with 9 bases matching TRBD1. V shed 2 bases and J 1 base; nucleotides not matched to a gene: 1. Germline CDR1 is SGHRS and CDR2 is YFSETQ. The CDR3 is made up of 15 amino acids. The CDR3 DNA sequence: TGCGCCAGCAGCTTCGGGACAGGGTCCTACAATGAGCAGTTCTTC. Amino acids: CASSFGTGSYNEQFF.

This chain uses TRBV20-1 with TRBJ2-3; D gene unclear. V lost 3 bases, J lost 1 base, and 20 bases lay in between. Germline V gene lookup returns CDR1 DFQATT and CDR2 SNEGSKA (reference sequence). The CDR3 is 17 residues long. In nucleotides, the CDR3 is TGCAGTGCTAGGGGTACCGGGCCCAGCTTGCGCACAGATACGCAGTATTTT. The encoded protein is CSARGTGPSLRTDTQYF.

In this sample, this clonotype turned up a few times. The genes are TRBV7-2 and TRBJ2-7; TRBD1 or TRBD2 may be the D gene (5 bases each). Germline V gene data show CDR1 as SGHTA and CDR2 as FQGNSA. V shed 0 bases and J shed 5 bases, with 11 bases lying between them. This CDR3 is 14 amino acids long. For the CDR3, the DNA is TGTGCCAGCAGCTTAGCGGGACGACACGACGAGCAGTACTTC. Translating it yields CASSLAGRHDEQYF.

This clonotype occurred a few times. The chain carries TRBV7-2 and TRBJ2-1; 11 bases are shared with TRBD2. Losses at the gene ends were 5 bases for V and 6 bases for J; bases not matched to a gene: 6. The CDR3 covers 15 residues. From germline, CDR1 is SGHTA and CDR2 FQGNSA. CDR3 sequence reads: CASSPLAGGSNEQFF. In DNA form, the CDR3 reads TGTGCCAGCAGCCCTCTAGCGGGGGGCAGCAATGAGCAGTTCTTC.

This clonotype was found a few times. The chain links TRBV5-1 to TRBJ2-7; D is undetermined. From germline, CDR1 is SGHRS and CDR2 YFSETQ. This CDR3 has 14 residues. Trimming stripped 5 bases from V and 0 bases from J, with 12 bases between. CDR3 amino acids: CASRTFSGSYEQYF. CDR3 nucleotide sequence: TGCGCCAGCAGGACTTTTTCCGGCTCCTACGAGCAGTACTTC.

This clonotype was counted a single time. The chain combines TRBV19 with TRBJ2-1; D might be TRBD2 (6 bases). Trimming removed 6 bases at V and 2 bases at J, with 17 bases between. The CDR3 sequence is 16 residues long. Germline V lookup: CDR1 LNHDA, CDR2 SQIVND (reference sequence). CDR3 coding DNA: TGTGCCAGTAGAGAGAACAGCGGAGGGGCCTACAATGAGCAGTTCTTC. Protein: CASRENSGGAYNEQFF. The entire variable domain, with the rest obtained from reference TRBV19 and TRBJ2-1, is as follows: DGGITQSPKYLFRKEGQNVTLSCEQNLNHDAMYWYRQDPGQGLRLIYYSQIVNDFQKGDIAEGYSVSREKKESFPLTVTSAQKNPTAFYLCASRENSGGAYNEQFFGPGTRLTVL.

This clonotype has more than one count but fewer than ten. The V gene is TRBV12-3 or TRBV12-4, the J gene TRBJ2-7, with a weak D call TRBD2 (5 bases). This CDR3 is built from 12 residues. Deletions cut 1 base from V and 9 bases from J, with 10 bases between. CDR3 nucleotide sequence: TGTGCCAGCAGTTTAGTAAGGAGGCTGCAGTACTTC. Protein: CASSLVRRLQYF.

V and J are TRBV7-2 and TRBJ2-7; 8 nucleotides agree with TRBD2. The ends lost 4 bases at V and 2 bases at J; junction bases unmatched: 4. Germline V lookup: CDR1 SGHTA, CDR2 FQGNSA. CDR3 length: 14 amino acids. For the CDR3, the DNA is TGTGCCAGCAGCTCGGGACTAGATACCTACGAGCAGTACTTC. Translating it yields CASSSGLDTYEQYF.

This sequence joins TRBV9 and TRBJ2-7; D is unresolved. Germline values: CDR1 SGDLS, CDR2 YYNGEE. V was trimmed by 0 bases and J by 7 bases, leaving 14 bases between them. The CDR3 is 14 amino acids. CDR3 sequence reads: CASSVVDVATEQYF. The CDR3 DNA reads TGTGCCAGCAGCGTAGTGGACGTGGCTACGGAGCAGTACTTC. Looking up the rest from reference TRBV9 and TRBJ2-7 gives the full variable domain: DSGVTQTPKHLITATGQRVTLRCSPRSGDLSVYWYQQSLDQGLQFLIQYYNGEERAKGNILERFSAQQFPDLHSELNLSSLELGDSALYFCASSVVDVATEQYFGPGTRLTVT.

The chain is built from TRBV2 and TRBJ2-7; D not certain. The V gene's germline CDR1 is SNHLY and CDR2 FYNNEI. Trimming took 4 bases from V and 5 from J, leaving 15 bases between them. This CDR3 has 14 amino acids. The CDR3 region is CASSATASPDEQYF. DNA for the CDR3: TGTGCCAGCAGTGCAACAGCGTCCCCAGACGAGCAGTACTTC.

V is TRBV5-1 and J is TRBJ2-5; D possibly matches TRBD1 or TRBD2 (5 bases each). The CDR3 loop spans 16 amino acids. Trimming shortened V by 0 bases and J by 1 base, and 13 bases separated the two germline ends. CDR1 SGHRS and CDR2 YFSETQ come from the germline V gene. The CDR3 DNA reads as TGCGCCAGCAGCTTGGAGCTGGGGGATTTCCAAGAGACCCAGTACTTC. Translating gives CASSLELGDFQETQYF.

The V gene is TRBV10-3, the J gene TRBJ1-6, with D possibly matching TRBD1 (5 bases). Trimming took 0 bases from V and 10 from J, leaving 10 bases between them. This CDR3 comprises 14 residues. Germline lookup yields CDR1 ENHRY and CDR2 SYGVKD. The CDR3 DNA follows: TGTGCCATCAGTGAGTCGCAGCAGGGCTCACCCCTCCACTTT. Protein: CAISESQQGSPLHF.